The 18 T cell receptor beta chains below were found in one sample sequenced in a study of beta chain features in type 1 diabetes. Study-level results: Shorter TCRB CDR3s, moderately but significantly so, marked every one of the four CD4+ subsets in Type 1 diabetes patients.

Their antigens are not known. The study reverse transcribed the entire isolated RNA, so it sequenced expressed TCRB transcripts. Libraries were prepared by immunoSEQ multiplex PCR; TCRdb keeps only in-frame clonotypes and omits some of them. This table holds roughly 330,000 clones, roughly 14% found once. The sample was naive CD4+ T cells from blood. The receptors derive from a woman aged 18-29 years with type 1 diabetes.

The chain employs TRBV7-9 and TRBJ2-5; TRBD1 agrees at 7 bases. With 5 bases clipped from V and 4 bases from J, the junction kept 7 bases outside the gene matches. This CDR3 spans 14 amino acids. In germline, CDR1 is SEHNR, CDR2 FQNEAQ (reference sequence). This chain's CDR3 is CASSPQQGRETQYF. The CDR3 DNA reads TGTGCCAGCAGCCCGCAACAGGGGAGAGAGACCCAGTACTTC.

The chain uses TRBV18 and TRBJ2-2; D unclear. Germline V gene sequence: CDR1 KGHSH, CDR2 LQKENI. The CDR3 runs 14 residues. V was trimmed by 8 bases and J by 4 bases, leaving 14 bases between them. DNA of the CDR3: TGTGCCAGCAGAGGCGATCTTTTCACCGGGGAGCTGTTTTTT. Translated, it gives CASRGDLFTGELFF.

There are a few counts of this clone. V is TRBV5-4 and J is TRBJ2-1; 7 bases map to TRBD2. J was trimmed by 8 bases and V by 0 bases; bases with no gene match: 11. Per the germline V gene, CDR1 is SGHNT and CDR2 is YYREEE (reference sequence). This CDR3 comprises 16 residues. The CDR3 DNA follows: TGTGCCAGCAGCTTGGGGTTGACTAGCCGGGGGGATGAGCAGTTCTTC. Translated: CASSLGLTSRGDEQFF.

With respect to this clone: This sample also contains other DNA sequences that code for the same CDR3. The chain has TRBV20-1 and TRBJ2-5; D not certain. Germline V gives CDR1 DFQATT, CDR2 SNEGSKA (reference sequence). V lost 3 bases to trimming and J lost 4 bases, with 3 bases between them. The CDR3 length is 10 residues. DNA of the CDR3: TGCAGTGCTAGCGGAGAGACCCAGTACTTC. It encodes CSASGETQYF.

The chain employs TRBV7-9 and TRBJ2-7; 7 bases fit TRBD2. CDR1 is SEHNR and CDR2 is FQNEAQ in the germline V gene (reference sequence). The ends lost 5 bases at V and 3 bases at J; junction bases unmatched: 4. The CDR3 runs to 13 residues. The CDR3 bases are TGTGCCAGCAGCCAGACTAGCTACTACGAGCAGTACTTC. It codes for CASSQTSYYEQYF.

This clone was seen only a few times. The chain joins TRBV29-1 to TRBJ2-5, with D perhaps TRBD2 (6 bases). The CDR3 covers 12 residues. V was trimmed by 6 bases and J by 1 base, leaving 9 bases between them. Germline V gene sequence: CDR1 SQVTM, CDR2 ANQGSEA. In DNA, the CDR3 is TGCAGCGTCGGAGGGATCCAAGAGACCCAGTACTTC. Its translation: CSVGGIQETQYF.

There are a few counts of this clone. The chain joins TRBV5-1 to TRBJ2-3, with 13 bases lining up with TRBD2. The germline V gene encodes CDR1 SGHRS and CDR2 YFSETQ. Trimming cost V 7 bases and J 1 base; bases outside gene matches: 3. This CDR3 is built from 15 residues. The CDR3 bases are TGCGCCAGCCACGGACTAGCGGGAGGCACAGATACGCAGTATTTT. Protein product: CASHGLAGGTDTQYF.

This clone was observed a few times. The chain links TRBV29-1 to TRBJ2-1; D is unresolved. CDR3 length equals 10 residues. The V and J ends lost 6 bases and 8 bases respectively, with 8 bases between them. CDR1 SQVTM and CDR2 ANQGSEA come from the germline V gene. CDR3 nucleotides: TGCAGCGTGGTTGGCTATGAGCAGTTCTTC. Translation gives CSVVGYEQFF.

This clone was seen a few times. This chain joins TRBV18 and TRBJ2-7, with 10 bases lining up with TRBD1. The trim removed 5 bases at V and 5 bases at J, leaving 9 bases unmatched. Germline CDR1 reads KGHSH; CDR2 reads LQKENI. The CDR3 is 15 residues long. The CDR3 bases are TGTGCCAGCTCATCTCCGGGACAGGGGAATCACGAGCAGTACTTC. As protein: CASSSPGQGNHEQYF.

This chain joins TRBV27 and TRBJ1-5; 7 bases map to TRBD1. There are 15 residues in the CDR3. Per germline, CDR1 MNHEY and CDR2 SMNVEV (reference sequence). J was trimmed by 4 bases and V by 6 bases; bases with no gene match: 9. The chain's CDR3 is CASSPGTVVNQPQHF. The CDR3 region has the DNA TGTGCCAGCAGCCCTGGGACAGTGGTAAATCAGCCCCAGCATTTT.

The V gene is TRBV18, the J gene TRBJ2-7; 11 bases align to TRBD2. The CDR3 runs to 15 residues. The ends lost 2 bases at V and 4 bases at J; junction bases unmatched: 4. The germline gives CDR1 KGHSH, CDR2 LQKENI. The DNA for the CDR3 is TGTGCCAGCTCACCAACTTGGACTAGCGGGTACGAGCAGTACTTC. This codes for CASSPTWTSGYEQYF.

V gene TRBV25-1 combines with J gene TRBJ2-5, with 10 nucleotides matching TRBD2. This CDR3 has 15 amino acids. The V and J ends lost 1 base and 4 bases, in that order; junction bases with no gene match: 3. From germline, CDR1 is MGHDK and CDR2 SYGVNS. CDR3 sequence: CASSESVAGGETQYF. In DNA, the CDR3 is TGTGCCAGCAGTGAATCGGTAGCGGGAGGAGAGACCCAGTACTTC.

This clone was found a few times. This chain connects TRBV30 to TRBJ1-4, with no clear D. Looked up from germline, CDR1 is GTSNPN and CDR2 is SVGIG (reference sequence). The V and J ends lost 2 bases and 2 bases respectively, with 12 bases between them. CDR3 length: 15 amino acids. CDR3 coding DNA: TGTGCCTGGAGTCTACGGAGGGTTACTAATGAAAAACTGTTTTTT. The encoded protein is CAWSLRRVTNEKLFF.

This clone has only a few counts. This chain connects TRBV18 to TRBJ2-3; TRBD2 matches at 11 bases. CDR1 KGHSH and CDR2 LQKENI come from the germline V gene. The CDR3 loop spans 16 amino acids. V shed 4 bases and J 6 bases; nucleotides not matched to a gene: 9. CDR3 in amino acids: CASSRGTSGRADTQYF. The CDR3 DNA reads TGTGCCAGCTCACGGGGGACTAGCGGTAGGGCCGATACGCAGTATTTT.

The V gene is TRBV28, the J gene TRBJ2-5; 8 bases fit TRBD2. The CDR3 is 14 amino acids. With 6 bases clipped from V and 4 bases from J, the junction kept 7 bases outside the gene matches. Per germline, CDR1 MDHEN and CDR2 SYDVKM. Here the CDR3 reads CASSPGGKGETQYF. CDR3 DNA sequence: TGTGCCAGCAGCCCGGGGGGGAAGGGAGAGACCCAGTACTTC.

The chain links TRBV7-9 to TRBJ1-1; 8 nucleotides line up with TRBD1. Germline trimming cut 5 bases from V and 3 bases from J; bases unmatched to any gene: 8. CDR1 and CDR2 (germline): SEHNR, FQNEAQ (reference sequence). This CDR3 comprises 15 residues. The chain's CDR3 is CASSLRTGSDTEAFF. The CDR3 DNA sequence: TGTGCCAGCAGCCTTAGGACAGGGTCAGACACTGAAGCTTTCTTT.

CDR3 sequence: CASSDRGSTDTQYF. The CDR3, as DNA: TGTGCCAGCAGCGACAGGGGAAGCACAGATACGCAGTATTTT. This chain uses TRBV5-6 with TRBJ2-3; 8 bases fit TRBD1. Germline V CDR1 and CDR2: SGHDT, YYEEEE. The CDR3 is 14 amino acids. J gave up 0 bases and V 4 bases, and 1 base lay outside the gene matches.

This clone has more than one count but fewer than ten. The J gene is TRBJ1-2, the V gene TRBV7-2; 12 positions agree with TRBD1. From germline, CDR1 is SGHTA and CDR2 FQGNSA. The CDR3 spans 17 residues. V lost 5 bases and J lost 1; bases outside the gene matches: 8. CDR3 loop: CASSLAGTGGLNYGYTF. CDR3 in DNA: TGTGCCAGCAGCCTTGCCGGGACAGGGGGCCTTAACTATGGCTACACCTTC.